Listed here are 15 T cell receptor beta chains from one sample, sequenced in a study of T cell changes during pregnancy in multiple sclerosis. Data came from immunoSEQ multiplex PCR; TCRdb stores just in-frame clones and leaves some out. The sample consists of approximately 39,000 clones, over 90% of them appearing once. The sequenced sample was CD4+ T cells from peripheral blood mononuclear cells, obtained in the second trimester of pregnancy. These receptors all come from a female donor with multiple sclerosis, enrolled in a pregnancy study.

The chain uses TRBV9 and TRBJ2-2; D possibly corresponds to TRBD2 (5 bases). The V gene's germline CDR1 is SGDLS and CDR2 YYNGEE. The V gene lost 4 bases and the J gene lost 1 base, with 23 bases spanning the gap. This CDR3 is built from 19 residues. The CDR3, as DNA: TGTGCCAGCAGCTTTCAGGCAGCTCAGGCGAGGGTGAACACCGGGGAGCTGTTTTTT. Protein: CASSFQAAQARVNTGELFF.

The table lists this clone with a count of one. The rearrangement links TRBV2 to TRBJ2-7, with 8 bases lining up with TRBD1. The germline V gene has CDR1 SNHLY and CDR2 FYNNEI. V was pared by 7 bases and J by 3 bases, with 5 bases of the junction left unmatched. The CDR3 runs to 13 residues. The CDR3 DNA is TGTGCCAGCAATGGAGACAGGGGCTACGAGCAGTACTTC. Translated, it gives CASNGDRGYEQYF.

The genes are TRBV7-2 and TRBJ2-5, with 11 bases fitting TRBD2. The CDR3 extends over 15 amino acids. With 5 bases clipped from V and 5 bases from J, the junction kept 7 bases outside the gene matches. Germline-derived CDR1 and CDR2 are SGHTA and FQGNSA. CDR3 in amino acids: CASSVSGGDVETQYF. CDR3 nucleotide sequence: TGTGCCAGCAGCGTTAGCGGGGGGGACGTGGAGACCCAGTACTTC. The complete variable domain, with remaining parts taken from reference TRBV7-2 and TRBJ2-5, reads GAGVSQSPSNKVTEKGKDVELRCDPISGHTALYWYRQSLGQGLEFLIYFQGNSAPDKSGLPSDRFSAERTGGSVSTLTIQRTQQEDSAVYLCASSVSGGDVETQYFGPGTRLLVL.

This chain uses TRBV27 with TRBJ1-2; no clear D. From germline, CDR1 is MNHEY and CDR2 SMNVEV (reference sequence). Between the trimmed V and J ends, which lost 5 bases and 8 bases, there was a span of 15 bases. The CDR3 is 13 residues long. The CDR3 sequence is CASSQRTTAGYTF. DNA of the CDR3: TGTGCCAGCAGTCAACGGACTACGGCGGGCTACACCTTC.

V gene TRBV15 combines with J gene TRBJ1-4; D is perhaps TRBD1 (6 bases). The CDR3 totals 12 residues. Deletions cut 4 bases from V and 8 bases from J, with 8 bases between. Germline CDR1 reads LNHNV; CDR2 reads YYDKDF (reference sequence). The CDR3 bases are TGTGCCACCAGCAAGGGACACGAAAAACTGTTTTTT. This translates into CATSKGHEKLFF.

In this sample, this clone turned up once. The chain is built from TRBV6-5 and TRBJ2-2, with D possibly matching TRBD2 (5 bases). CDR1 and CDR2 (germline): MNHEY, SVGAGI. V lost 2 bases and J lost 7, with 11 bases in between. The CDR3 consists of 14 residues. The CDR3 loop is CASSYTRSGGELFF. The DNA for the CDR3 is TGTGCCAGCAGTTACACCCGGAGCGGCGGGGAGCTGTTTTTT.

The CDR3 sequence is CASSKSSSLSFLPQHF. DNA of the CDR3: TGTGCCAGCAGCAAATCTAGCAGTCTATCTTTTTTGCCCCAGCATTTT. The chain is built from TRBV21-1 and TRBJ1-5. TRBV21-1 counts as a pseudogene. CDR3 length equals 16 residues.

The chain links TRBV28 to TRBJ1-5, with TRBD1 identical over 10 bases. J was trimmed by 7 bases and V by 6 bases; bases with no gene match: 12. This CDR3 spans 16 amino acids. Germline-derived CDR1 and CDR2 are MDHEN and SYDVKM. The CDR3 DNA is TGTGCCAGCAGCAAGAACCTGGGACAGGGGAAACAGCCCCAGCATTTT. Its translation is CASSKNLGQGKQPQHF. The full variable domain, with the rest looked up from reference TRBV28 and TRBJ1-5, is DVKVTQSSRYLVKRTGEKVFLECVQDMDHENMFWYRQDPGLGLRLIYFSYDVKMKEKGDIPEGYSVSREKKERFSLILESASTNQTSMYLCASSKNLGQGKQPQHFGDGTRLSIL.

This sequence joins TRBV6-1 and TRBJ1-4; TRBD1 is a possible D gene (5 bases). V was clipped by 8 bases and J by 0 bases, with 10 bases between them. Germline V gives CDR1 MNHNS, CDR2 SASEGT. The CDR3 has 14 residues. CDR3 region: CASRLGATNEKLFF. For the CDR3, the DNA is TGTGCCAGCCGTTTAGGGGCAACTAATGAAAAACTGTTTTTT.

The J gene is TRBJ2-7, the V gene TRBV7-9, with 9 positions matching TRBD1. The CDR3 sequence is 15 residues long. V shed 4 bases and J 5 bases; nucleotides not matched to a gene: 9. Germline CDR1 SEHNR, CDR2 FQNEAQ (reference sequence). The CDR3 coding sequence is TGTGCCAGCAGCTCCCACAGGGGGCGCGAGGACGAGCAGTACTTC. Its translation: CASSSHRGREDEQYF. Supplemented by reference TRBV7-9 and TRBJ2-7, the full variable domain reads DTGVSQNPRHKITKRGQNVTFRCDPISEHNRLYWYRQTLGQGPEFLTYFQNEAQLEKSRLLSDRFSAERPKGSFSTLEIQRTEQGDSAMYLCASSSHRGREDEQYFGPGTRLTVT.

The chain recombines TRBV7-7 with TRBJ2-2; TRBD1 is a possible D gene (6 bases). V lost 5 bases and J lost 6, with 10 bases in between. The CDR3 consists of 13 residues. CDR1 is SSHAT, CDR2 FNYEAQ, per germline (reference sequence). CDR3 DNA sequence: TGTGCCAGCAGCCCTACAGGGTCCGGGGAGCTGTTTTTT. This gives the protein CASSPTGSGELFF.

The chain joins TRBV15 to TRBJ1-2, with 9 bases lining up with TRBD1. This CDR3 region has 15 residues. From germline, CDR1 is LNHNV and CDR2 YYDKDF (reference sequence). J gave up 5 bases and V 0 bases, and 4 bases lay outside the gene matches. CDR3 sequence reads: CATSREQGAGYGYTF. The CDR3, as DNA: TGTGCCACCAGCAGAGAACAGGGGGCAGGGTATGGCTACACCTTC.

The rearrangement uses TRBV5-1 and TRBJ2-7, with D possibly TRBD1 on 5 matching bases. This CDR3 is 14 amino acids long. V was pared by 0 bases and J by 5 bases, with 12 bases between. Looked up from germline, CDR1 is SGHRS and CDR2 is YFSETQ. CDR3 loop: CASSLGTSGDEQYF. The CDR3 DNA reads TGCGCCAGCAGCTTGGGGACAAGTGGGGACGAGCAGTACTTC. Complete variable domain (other parts from reference TRBV5-1 and TRBJ2-7): KAGVTQTPRYLIKTRGQQVTLSCSPISGHRSVSWYQQTPGQGLQFLFEYFSETQRNKGNFPGRFSGRQFSNSRSEMNVSTLELGDSALYLCASSLGTSGDEQYFGPGTRLTVT.

The count of this clone is one. V and J are TRBV9 and TRBJ2-5; 9 bases are a match to TRBD1. J gave up 4 bases and V 4 bases, and 8 bases lay outside the gene matches. Germline values: CDR1 SGDLS, CDR2 YYNGEE. CDR3 length: 15 residues. The CDR3 protein is CASSSRDREGETQYF. Written as DNA, the CDR3 is TGTGCCAGCAGCAGCCGGGACAGGGAGGGAGAGACCCAGTACTTC.

The chain uses TRBV11-1 and TRBJ1-2; D unclear. V was cut by 5 bases and J by 3 bases, with 16 bases left in between. The CDR3 runs 15 residues. From germline, CDR1 is SGHAT and CDR2 FQDESV (reference sequence). CDR3 residues: CASSPRTSIDYGYTF. In DNA form, the CDR3 reads TGTGCCAGCAGCCCTCGGACTTCCATAGACTATGGCTACACCTTC.